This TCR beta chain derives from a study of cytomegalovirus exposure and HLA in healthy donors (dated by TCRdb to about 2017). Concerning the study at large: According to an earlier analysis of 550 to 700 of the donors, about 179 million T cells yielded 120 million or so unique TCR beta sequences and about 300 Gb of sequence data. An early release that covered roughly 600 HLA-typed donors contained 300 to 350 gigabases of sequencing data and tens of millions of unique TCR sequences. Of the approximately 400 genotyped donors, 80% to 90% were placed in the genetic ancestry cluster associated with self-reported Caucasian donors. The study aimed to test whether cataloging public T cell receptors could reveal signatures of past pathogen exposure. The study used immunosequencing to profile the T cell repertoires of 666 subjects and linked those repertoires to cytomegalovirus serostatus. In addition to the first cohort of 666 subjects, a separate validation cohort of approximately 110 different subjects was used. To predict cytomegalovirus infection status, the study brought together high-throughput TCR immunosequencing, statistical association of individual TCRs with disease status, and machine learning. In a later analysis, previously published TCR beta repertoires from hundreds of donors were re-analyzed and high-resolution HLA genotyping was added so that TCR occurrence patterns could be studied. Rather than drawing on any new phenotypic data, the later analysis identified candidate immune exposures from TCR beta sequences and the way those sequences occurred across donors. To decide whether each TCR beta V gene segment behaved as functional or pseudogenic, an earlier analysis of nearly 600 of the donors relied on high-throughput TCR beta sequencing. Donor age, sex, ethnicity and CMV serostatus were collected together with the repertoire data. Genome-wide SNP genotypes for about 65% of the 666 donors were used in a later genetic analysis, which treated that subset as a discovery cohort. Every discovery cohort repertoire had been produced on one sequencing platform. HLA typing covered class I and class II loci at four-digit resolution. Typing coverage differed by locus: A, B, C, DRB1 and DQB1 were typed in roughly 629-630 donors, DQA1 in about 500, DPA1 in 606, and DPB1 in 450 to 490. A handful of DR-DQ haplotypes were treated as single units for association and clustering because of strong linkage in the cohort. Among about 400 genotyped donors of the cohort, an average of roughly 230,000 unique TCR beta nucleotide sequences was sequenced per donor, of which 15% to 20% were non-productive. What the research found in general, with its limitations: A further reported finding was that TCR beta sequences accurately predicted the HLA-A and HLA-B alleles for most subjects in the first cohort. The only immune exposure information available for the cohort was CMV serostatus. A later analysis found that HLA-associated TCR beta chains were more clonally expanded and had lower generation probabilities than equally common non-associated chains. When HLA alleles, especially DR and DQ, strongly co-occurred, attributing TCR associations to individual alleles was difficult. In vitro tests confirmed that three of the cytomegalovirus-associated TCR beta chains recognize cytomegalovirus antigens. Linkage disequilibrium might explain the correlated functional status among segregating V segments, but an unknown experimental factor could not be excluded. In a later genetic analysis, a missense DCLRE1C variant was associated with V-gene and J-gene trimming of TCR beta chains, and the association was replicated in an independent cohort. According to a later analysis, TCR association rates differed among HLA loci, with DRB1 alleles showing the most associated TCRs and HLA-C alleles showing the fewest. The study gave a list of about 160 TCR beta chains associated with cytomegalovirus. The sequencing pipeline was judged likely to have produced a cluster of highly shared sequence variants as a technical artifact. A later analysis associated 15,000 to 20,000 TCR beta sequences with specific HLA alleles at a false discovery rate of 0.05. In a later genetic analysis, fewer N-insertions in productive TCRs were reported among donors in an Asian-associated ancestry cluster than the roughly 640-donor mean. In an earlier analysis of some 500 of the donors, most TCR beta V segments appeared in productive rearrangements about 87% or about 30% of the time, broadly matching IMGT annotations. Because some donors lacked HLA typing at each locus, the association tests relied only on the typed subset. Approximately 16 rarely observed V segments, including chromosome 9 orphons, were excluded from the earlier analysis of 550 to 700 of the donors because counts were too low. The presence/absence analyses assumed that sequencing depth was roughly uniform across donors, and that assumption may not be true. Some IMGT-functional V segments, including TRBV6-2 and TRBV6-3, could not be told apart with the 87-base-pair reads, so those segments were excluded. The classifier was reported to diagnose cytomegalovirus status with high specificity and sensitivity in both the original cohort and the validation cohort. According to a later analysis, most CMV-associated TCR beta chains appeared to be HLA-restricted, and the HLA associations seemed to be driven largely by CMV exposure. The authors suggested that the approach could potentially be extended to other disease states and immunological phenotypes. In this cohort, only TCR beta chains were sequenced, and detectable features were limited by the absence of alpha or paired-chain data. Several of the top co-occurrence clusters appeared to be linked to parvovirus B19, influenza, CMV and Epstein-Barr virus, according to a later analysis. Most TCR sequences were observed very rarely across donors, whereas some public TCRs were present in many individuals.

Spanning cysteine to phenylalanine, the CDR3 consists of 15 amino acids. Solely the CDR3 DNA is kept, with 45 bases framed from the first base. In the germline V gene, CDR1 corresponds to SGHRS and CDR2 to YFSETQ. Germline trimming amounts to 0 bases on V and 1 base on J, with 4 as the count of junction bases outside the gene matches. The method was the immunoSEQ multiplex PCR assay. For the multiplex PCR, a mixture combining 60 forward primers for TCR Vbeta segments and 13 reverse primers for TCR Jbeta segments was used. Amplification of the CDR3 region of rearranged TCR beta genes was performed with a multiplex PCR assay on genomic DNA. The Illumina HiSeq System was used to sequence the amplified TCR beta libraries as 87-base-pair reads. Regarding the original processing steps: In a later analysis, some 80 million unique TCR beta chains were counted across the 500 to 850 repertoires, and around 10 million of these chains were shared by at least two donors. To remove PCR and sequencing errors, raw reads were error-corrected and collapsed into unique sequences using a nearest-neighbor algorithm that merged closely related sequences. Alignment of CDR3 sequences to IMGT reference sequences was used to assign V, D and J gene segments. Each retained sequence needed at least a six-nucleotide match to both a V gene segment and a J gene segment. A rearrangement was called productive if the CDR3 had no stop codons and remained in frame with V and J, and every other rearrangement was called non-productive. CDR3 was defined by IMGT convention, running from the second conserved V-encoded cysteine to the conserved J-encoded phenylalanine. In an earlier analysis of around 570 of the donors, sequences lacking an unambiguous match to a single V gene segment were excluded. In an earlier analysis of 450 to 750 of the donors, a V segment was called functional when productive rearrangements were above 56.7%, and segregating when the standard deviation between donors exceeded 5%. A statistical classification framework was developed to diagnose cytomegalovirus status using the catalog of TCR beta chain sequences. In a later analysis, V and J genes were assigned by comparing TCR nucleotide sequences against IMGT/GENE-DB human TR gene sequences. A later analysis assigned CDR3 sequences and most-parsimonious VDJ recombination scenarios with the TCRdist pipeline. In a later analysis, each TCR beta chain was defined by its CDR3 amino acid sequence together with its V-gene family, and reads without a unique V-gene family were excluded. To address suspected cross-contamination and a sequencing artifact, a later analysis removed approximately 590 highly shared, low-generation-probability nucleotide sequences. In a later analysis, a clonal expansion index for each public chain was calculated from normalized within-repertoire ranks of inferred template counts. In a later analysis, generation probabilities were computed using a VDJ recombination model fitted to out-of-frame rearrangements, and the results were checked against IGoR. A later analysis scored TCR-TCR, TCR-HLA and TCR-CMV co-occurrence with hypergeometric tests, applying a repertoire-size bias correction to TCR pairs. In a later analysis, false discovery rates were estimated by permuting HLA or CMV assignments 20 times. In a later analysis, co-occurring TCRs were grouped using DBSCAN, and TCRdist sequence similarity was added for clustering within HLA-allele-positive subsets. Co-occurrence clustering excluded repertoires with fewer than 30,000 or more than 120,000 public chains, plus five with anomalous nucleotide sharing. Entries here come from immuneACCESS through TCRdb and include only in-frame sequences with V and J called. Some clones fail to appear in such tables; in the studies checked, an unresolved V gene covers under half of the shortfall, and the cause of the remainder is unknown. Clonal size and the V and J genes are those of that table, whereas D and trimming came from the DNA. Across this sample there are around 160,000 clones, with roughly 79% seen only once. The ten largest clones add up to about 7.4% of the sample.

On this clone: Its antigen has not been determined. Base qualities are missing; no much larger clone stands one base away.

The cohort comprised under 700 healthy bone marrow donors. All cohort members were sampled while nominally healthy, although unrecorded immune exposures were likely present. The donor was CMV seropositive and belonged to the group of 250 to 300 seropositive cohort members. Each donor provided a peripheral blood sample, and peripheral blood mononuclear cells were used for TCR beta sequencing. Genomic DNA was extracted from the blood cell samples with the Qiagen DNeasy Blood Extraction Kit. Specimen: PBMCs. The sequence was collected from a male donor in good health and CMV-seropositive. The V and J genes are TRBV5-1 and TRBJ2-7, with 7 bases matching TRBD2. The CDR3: CASSLGSSGSYEQYF. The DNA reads TGCGCCAGCAGCTTGGGGTCTAGCGGTTCCTACGAGCAGTACTTC. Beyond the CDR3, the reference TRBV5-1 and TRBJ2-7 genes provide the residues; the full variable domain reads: KAGVTQTPRYLIKTRGQQVTLSCSPISGHRSVSWYQQTPGQGLQFLFEYFSETQRNKGNFPGRFSGRQFSNSRSEMNVSTLELGDSALYLCASSLGSSGSYEQYFGPGTRLTVT.